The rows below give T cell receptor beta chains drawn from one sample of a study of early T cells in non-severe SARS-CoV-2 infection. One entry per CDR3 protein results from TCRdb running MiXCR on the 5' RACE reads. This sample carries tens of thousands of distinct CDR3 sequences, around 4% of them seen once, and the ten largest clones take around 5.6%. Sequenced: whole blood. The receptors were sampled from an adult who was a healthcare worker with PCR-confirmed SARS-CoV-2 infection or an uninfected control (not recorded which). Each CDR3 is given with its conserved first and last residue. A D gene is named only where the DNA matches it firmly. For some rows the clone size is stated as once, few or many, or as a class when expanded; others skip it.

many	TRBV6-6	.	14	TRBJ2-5	CASSYVGGQETQYF	TGTGCCAGCAGTTACGTAGGCGGCCAAGAGACCCAGTACTTC
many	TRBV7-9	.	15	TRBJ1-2	CASSARSSDSDGYTF	TGTGCCAGCAGCGCCCGTTCTTCGGACAGTGATGGCTACACCTTC
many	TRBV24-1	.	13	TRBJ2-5	CATSDYGVETQYF	TGTGCCACCAGTGATTATGGGGTAGAGACCCAGTACTTC
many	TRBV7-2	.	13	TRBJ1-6	CASSLGPNSPLHF	TGTGCCAGCAGCTTAGGCCCAAATTCACCCCTCCACTTT
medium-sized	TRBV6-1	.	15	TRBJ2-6	CASSEQGSGANVLTF	TGTGCCAGCAGTGAACAGGGTTCGGGGGCCAACGTCCTGACTTTC
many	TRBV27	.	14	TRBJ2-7	CASSLRFRAGEQYF	TGTGCCAGCAGTTTACGGTTCAGGGCCGGAGAGCAGTACTTC
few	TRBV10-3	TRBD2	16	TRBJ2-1	CAISDGTSGGRHEQFF	TGTGCCATCAGTGATGGGACTAGCGGGGGGCGGCATGAGCAGTTCTTC
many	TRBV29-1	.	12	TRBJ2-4	CSAKTAGNIQYF	TGCAGCGCAAAAACGGCGGGGAACATTCAGTACTTC
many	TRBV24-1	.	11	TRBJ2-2	CATSHTGELFF	TGTGCCACCAGTCACACCGGGGAGCTGTTTTTT
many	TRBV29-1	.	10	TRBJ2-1	CSGGNNEQFF	TGCAGCGGGGGGAACAATGAGCAGTTCTTC
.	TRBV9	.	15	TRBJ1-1	CASSPDMGVSTEAFF	TGTGCCAGCAGCCCTGATATGGGGGTGAGCACTGAAGCTTTCTTT
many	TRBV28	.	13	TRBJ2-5	CASSLQYQETQYF	TGTGCCAGCAGTTTACAGTACCAAGAGACCCAGTACTTC
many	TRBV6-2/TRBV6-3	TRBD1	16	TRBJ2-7	CASSYSLGTGPYEQYF	TGTGCCAGCAGTTACTCCTTAGGGACAGGACCCTACGAGCAGTACTTC
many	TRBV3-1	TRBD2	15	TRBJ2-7	CASSSTGTSSYEQYF	TGTGCCAGCAGCTCCACCGGGACTAGCTCCTACGAGCAGTACTTC
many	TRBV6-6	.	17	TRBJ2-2	CASSDGRRGANTGELFF	TGTGCCAGCAGTGACGGTCGAAGGGGAGCCAACACCGGGGAGCTGTTTTTT
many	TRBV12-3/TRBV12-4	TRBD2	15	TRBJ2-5	CASSSSGRARETQYF	TGTGCCAGCAGTTCTAGCGGGAGGGCCCGAGAGACCCAGTACTTC
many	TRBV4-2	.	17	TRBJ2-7	CASSQDWRDQGSYEQYF	TGTGCCAGCAGCCAAGATTGGAGAGATCAGGGGTCCTACGAGCAGTACTTC
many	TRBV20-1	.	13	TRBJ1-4	CSAIKGPDEKLFF	TGCAGTGCTATCAAGGGCCCGGATGAAAAACTGTTTTTT
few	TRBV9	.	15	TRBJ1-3	CASSVGGSAGNTIYF	TGTGCCAGCAGCGTAGGAGGGTCAGCTGGAAACACCATATATTTT
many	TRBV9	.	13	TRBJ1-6	CASSVAANSPLHF	TGTGCCAGCAGCGTAGCGGCTAATTCACCCCTCCACTTT
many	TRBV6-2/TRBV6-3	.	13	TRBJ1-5	CASSLTGNQPQHF	TGTGCCAGCAGTTTAACAGGGAATCAGCCCCAGCATTTT
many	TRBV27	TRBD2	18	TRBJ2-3	CASSETSGSQIRTDTQYF	TGTGCCAGCAGTGAAACTAGCGGGAGTCAGATAAGGACAGATACGCAGTATTTT
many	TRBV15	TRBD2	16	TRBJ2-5	CATSKATSGSRKTQYF	TGTGCCACCAGCAAGGCGACTAGCGGGAGTCGGAAGACCCAGTACTTC
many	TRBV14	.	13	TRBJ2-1	CASSQKTSGEQFF	TGTGCCAGCAGCCAGAAAACTAGTGGTGAGCAGTTCTTC
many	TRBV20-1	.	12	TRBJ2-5	CSVRQAGETQYF	TGCAGTGTTCGACAGGCGGGGGAGACCCAGTACTTC
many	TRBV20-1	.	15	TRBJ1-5	CSAITPVTGNQPQHF	TGCAGTGCTATAACGCCAGTTACGGGCAATCAGCCCCAGCATTTT
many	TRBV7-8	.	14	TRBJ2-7	CASSLQGQSYEQYF	TGTGCCAGCAGCCTCCAGGGGCAGTCCTACGAGCAGTACTTC
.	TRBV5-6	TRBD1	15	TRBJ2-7	CASSIGQAHSYEQYF	TGTGCCAGCAGCATCGGACAGGCCCACTCCTACGAGCAGTACTTC
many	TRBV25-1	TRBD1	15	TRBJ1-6	CASSEQTGGNSPLHF	TGTGCCAGCAGTGAACAGACAGGGGGAAATTCACCCCTCCACTTT
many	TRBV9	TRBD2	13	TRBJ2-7	CARGLAERYEQYF	TGTGCCAGGGGACTAGCGGAGCGATACGAGCAGTACTTC
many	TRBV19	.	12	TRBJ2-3	CASSQGGTTQYF	TGTGCCAGTTCGCAGGGCGGGACTACGCAGTATTTT
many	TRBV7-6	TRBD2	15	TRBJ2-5	CASSWGLAEQETQYF	TGTGCCAGCAGCTGGGGACTAGCGGAACAAGAGACCCAGTACTTC
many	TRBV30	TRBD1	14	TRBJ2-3	CAWSGTGRADTQYF	TGTGCCTGGAGCGGGACAGGCCGGGCAGATACGCAGTATTTT
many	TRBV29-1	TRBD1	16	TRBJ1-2	CSVSPGTGIGSYGYTF	TGCAGCGTTAGTCCCGGGACAGGGATCGGGAGCTATGGCTACACCTTC
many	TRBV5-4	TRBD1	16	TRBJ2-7	CASSLAPGQGFNEQYF	TGTGCCAGCAGCTTGGCCCCAGGACAGGGGTTCAACGAGCAGTACTTC
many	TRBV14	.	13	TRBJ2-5	CASSPGTEETQYF	TGTGCCAGCAGCCCCGGGACTGAAGAGACCCAGTACTTC
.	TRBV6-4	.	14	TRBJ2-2	CASRQGTNTGELFF	TGTGCCAGCAGACAGGGTACGAACACCGGGGAGCTGTTTTTT
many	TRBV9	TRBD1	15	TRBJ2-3	CASSVGTGGPDTQYF	TGTGCCAGCAGCGTAGGGACAGGGGGCCCAGATACGCAGTATTTT
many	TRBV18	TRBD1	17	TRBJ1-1	CASSPSTDRGQNTEAFF	TGTGCCAGCTCACCAAGTACAGACAGGGGGCAGAACACTGAAGCTTTCTTT
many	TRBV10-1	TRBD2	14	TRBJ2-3	CASSERGGGNTQYF	TGCGCCAGCAGTGAGCGGGGGGGCGGGAATACGCAGTATTTT
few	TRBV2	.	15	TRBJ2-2	CASSEVSRATGELFF	TGTGCCAGCAGTGAAGTCTCTAGGGCCACCGGGGAGCTGTTTTTT
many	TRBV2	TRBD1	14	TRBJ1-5	CASSGTGGPEPQHF	TGTGCCAGCAGTGGAACAGGGGGCCCGGAGCCCCAGCATTTT
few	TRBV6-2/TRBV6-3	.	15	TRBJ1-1	CASSSGQFLNTEAFF	TGTGCCAGCAGCTCCGGACAGTTCCTAAACACTGAAGCTTTCTTT